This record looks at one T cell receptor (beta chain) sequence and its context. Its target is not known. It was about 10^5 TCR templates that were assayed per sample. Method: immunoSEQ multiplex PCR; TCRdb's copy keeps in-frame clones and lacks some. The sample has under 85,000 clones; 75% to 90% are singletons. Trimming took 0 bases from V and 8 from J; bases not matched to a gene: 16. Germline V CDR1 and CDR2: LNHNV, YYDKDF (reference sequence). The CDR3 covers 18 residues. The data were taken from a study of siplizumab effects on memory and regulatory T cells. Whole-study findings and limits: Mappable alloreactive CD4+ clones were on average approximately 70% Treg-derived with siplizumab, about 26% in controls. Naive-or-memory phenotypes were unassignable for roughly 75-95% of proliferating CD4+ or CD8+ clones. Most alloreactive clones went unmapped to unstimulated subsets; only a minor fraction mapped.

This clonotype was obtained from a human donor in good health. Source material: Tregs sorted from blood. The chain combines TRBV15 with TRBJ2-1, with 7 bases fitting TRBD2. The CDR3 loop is CATSRDDFLGRETHEQFF. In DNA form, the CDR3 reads TGTGCCACCAGCAGAGATGATTTCTTGGGGCGGGAGACACATGAGCAGTTCTTC.